The 8 T cell receptor beta chains reported below all come from one sample, sequenced in a study of identical twins. TCRdb reprocessed the 5' RACE reads via MiXCR and lists one record per CDR3 protein. Among roughly 690,000 distinct CDR3 sequences listed, around 20% were seen once. These data were likewise used in another study, on T cells expressing NK-cell markers.

Sequenced: PBMCs. The receptors were gathered from a woman under 30 in good health.

V usage is TRBV18 and J usage is TRBJ2-2, with 14 bases fitting TRBD2. This CDR3 region has 16 residues. The germline CDR1 and CDR2 sequences are KGHSH and LQKENI. The V segment lost 0 bases and the J segment 6 bases; nucleotides outside the gene matches: 0. The CDR3 protein is CASSPPGLAGAGELFF. In DNA, the CDR3 is TGTGCCAGCTCACCACCGGGACTAGCGGGAGCCGGGGAGCTGTTTTTT.

This chain uses TRBV29-1 with TRBJ2-3; D may be TRBD2 (5 bases). This CDR3 comprises 14 residues. V lost 3 bases and J 0 bases, leaving 10 bases between the germline ends. Germline CDR1 is SQVTM and CDR2 is ANQGSEA. The CDR3 loop is CSVDAGESTDTQYF. DNA for the CDR3: TGCAGCGTTGACGCCGGGGAGAGCACAGATACGCAGTATTTT.

This chain connects TRBV28 to TRBJ2-3; D is possibly TRBD1 (7 bases). V was clipped by 2 bases and J by 2 bases, with 14 bases between them. Germline V gene data show CDR1 as MDHEN and CDR2 as SYDVKM. The length of the CDR3 is 16 residues. The CDR3 nucleotides read TGTGCCAGCAGTTTAGCCAGGGGGACTCTCACAGATACGCAGTATTTT. As protein: CASSLARGTLTDTQYF. Variable domain in full (rest from reference TRBV28 and TRBJ2-3): DVKVTQSSRYLVKRTGEKVFLECVQDMDHENMFWYRQDPGLGLRLIYFSYDVKMKEKGDIPEGYSVSREKKERFSLILESASTNQTSMYLCASSLARGTLTDTQYFGPGTRLTVL.

This clonotype showed up just a few times. The chain uses TRBV7-8 and TRBJ1-2; D is ambiguous. V lost 0 bases to trimming and J lost 8 bases, with 10 bases between them. From germline, CDR1 is SGHVS and CDR2 FQNEAQ. The CDR3 is 13 amino acids. The CDR3 DNA sequence: TGTGCCAGCAGCTTAGCGAGGCTTGGAGGCTACACCTTC. It codes for CASSLARLGGYTF.

The CDR3 nucleotides are TGCAGTGCTAGAGGTCAAACTATTGAATTCTTC. Translating gives CSARGQTIEFF. This chain links TRBV20-1 with TRBJ2-1, with no clear D. The CDR3 has 11 amino acids. The ends were cut back, 1 base at V and 16 bases at J, with 14 bases in the middle. CDR1 DFQATT and CDR2 SNEGSKA come from the germline V gene (reference sequence).

The rearrangement uses TRBV6-1 and TRBJ2-1; 7 nucleotides align to TRBD2. Looked up from germline, CDR1 is MNHNS and CDR2 is SASEGT. The CDR3 is 14 residues long. With V trimmed by 7 bases and J by 0 bases, 3 bases remained unmatched. CDR3 amino acids: CASMRGSSYNEQFF. The DNA of the CDR3 is TGTGCCAGCATGCGGGGGAGCTCCTACAATGAGCAGTTCTTC.

The rearrangement joins TRBV11-2 to TRBJ1-1; D unresolved. The V gene lost 2 bases and the J gene lost 5 bases, with 15 bases spanning the gap. The CDR3 loop spans 15 amino acids. CDR1 and CDR2 (germline): SGHAT, FQNNGV. The CDR3 bases are TGTGCCAGCAGCTTAATAACAGCTCCGGGGACTGAAGCTTTCTTT. Its translation is CASSLITAPGTEAFF.

The V and J genes are TRBV7-8 and TRBJ2-1; 10 bases align to TRBD1. This CDR3 has 14 amino acids. Germline V CDR1 and CDR2: SGHVS, FQNEAQ. V lost 3 bases, J lost 8 bases, and 4 bases stayed unmatched. CDR3 nucleotides: TGTGCCAGCAGCTTTACGACAGGGGGCTATGAGCAGTTCTTC. Protein product: CASSFTTGGYEQFF.